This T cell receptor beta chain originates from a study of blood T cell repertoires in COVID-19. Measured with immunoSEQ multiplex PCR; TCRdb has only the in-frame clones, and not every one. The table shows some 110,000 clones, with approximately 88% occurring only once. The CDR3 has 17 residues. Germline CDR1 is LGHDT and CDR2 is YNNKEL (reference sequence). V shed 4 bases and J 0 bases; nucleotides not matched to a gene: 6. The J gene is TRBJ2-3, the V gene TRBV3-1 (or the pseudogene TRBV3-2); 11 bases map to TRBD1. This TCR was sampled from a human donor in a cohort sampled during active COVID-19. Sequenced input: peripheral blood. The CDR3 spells CASSPDRGRDSTDTQYF. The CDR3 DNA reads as TGTGCCAGCAGCCCGGACAGGGGGCGGGATAGCACAGATACGCAGTATTTT.